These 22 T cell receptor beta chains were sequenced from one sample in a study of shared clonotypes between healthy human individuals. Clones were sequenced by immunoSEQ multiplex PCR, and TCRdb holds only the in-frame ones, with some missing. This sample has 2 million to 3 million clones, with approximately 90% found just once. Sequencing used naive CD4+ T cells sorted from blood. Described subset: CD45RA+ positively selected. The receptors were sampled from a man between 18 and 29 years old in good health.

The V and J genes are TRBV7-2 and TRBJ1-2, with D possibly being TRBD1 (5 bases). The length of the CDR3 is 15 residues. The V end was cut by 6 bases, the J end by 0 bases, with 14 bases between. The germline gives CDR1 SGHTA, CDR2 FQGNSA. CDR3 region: CASSAGSLPNYGYTF. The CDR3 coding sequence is TGTGCCAGCAGTGCAGGGTCCCTACCTAACTATGGCTACACCTTC.

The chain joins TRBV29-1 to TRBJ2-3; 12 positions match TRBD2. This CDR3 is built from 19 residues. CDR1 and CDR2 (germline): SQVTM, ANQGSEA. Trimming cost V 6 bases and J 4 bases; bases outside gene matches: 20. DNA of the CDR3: TGCAGCGTCACCCCGCGGCTAGCGGGGGGGACATCGAGCGCAGATACGCAGTATTTT. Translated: CSVTPRLAGGTSSADTQYF.

The CDR3 region has the DNA TGTGCCAGCAGCTCCGTGGGGTCCGGAGATACGCAGTATTTT. Its protein is CASSSVGSGDTQYF. V gene TRBV11-2 combines with J gene TRBJ2-3; no definite D call. This CDR3 spans 14 amino acids. The germline gives CDR1 SGHAT, CDR2 FQNNGV. V was shortened by 4 bases and J by 5 bases, with 13 bases between the two germline ends.

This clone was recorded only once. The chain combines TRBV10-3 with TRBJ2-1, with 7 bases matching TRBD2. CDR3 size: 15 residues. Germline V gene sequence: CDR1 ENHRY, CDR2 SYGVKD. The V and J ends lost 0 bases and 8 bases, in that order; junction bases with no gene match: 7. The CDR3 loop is CAISESAGTTDEQFF. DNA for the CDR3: TGTGCCATCAGTGAGTCAGCCGGGACTACGGATGAGCAGTTCTTC.

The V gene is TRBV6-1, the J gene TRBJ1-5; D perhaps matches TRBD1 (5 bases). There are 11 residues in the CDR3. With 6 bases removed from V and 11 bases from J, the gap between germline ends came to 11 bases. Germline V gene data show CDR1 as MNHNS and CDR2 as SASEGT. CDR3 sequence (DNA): TGTGCCAGCAGGCGGGGCGCGTCCCAGCATTTT. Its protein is CASRRGASQHF.

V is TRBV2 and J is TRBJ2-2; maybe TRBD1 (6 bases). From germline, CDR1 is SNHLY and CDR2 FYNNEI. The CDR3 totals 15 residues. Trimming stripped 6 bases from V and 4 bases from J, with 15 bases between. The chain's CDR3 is CASSRSGAGTGELFF. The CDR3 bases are TGTGCCAGCAGCCGATCAGGGGCGGGCACCGGGGAGCTGTTTTTT.

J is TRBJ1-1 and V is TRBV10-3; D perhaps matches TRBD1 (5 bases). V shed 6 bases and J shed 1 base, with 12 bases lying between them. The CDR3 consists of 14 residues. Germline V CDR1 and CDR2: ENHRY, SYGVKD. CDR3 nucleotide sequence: TGTGCCATCAGCAGGGATGGGGGGAACACTGAAGCTTTCTTT. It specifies CAISRDGGNTEAFF.

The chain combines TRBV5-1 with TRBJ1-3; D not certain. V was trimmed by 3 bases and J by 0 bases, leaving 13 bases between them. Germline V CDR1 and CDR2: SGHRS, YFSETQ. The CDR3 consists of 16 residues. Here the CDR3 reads CASSSEPSFSGNTIYF. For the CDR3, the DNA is TGCGCCAGCAGCTCGGAACCCAGCTTCTCTGGAAACACCATATATTTT.

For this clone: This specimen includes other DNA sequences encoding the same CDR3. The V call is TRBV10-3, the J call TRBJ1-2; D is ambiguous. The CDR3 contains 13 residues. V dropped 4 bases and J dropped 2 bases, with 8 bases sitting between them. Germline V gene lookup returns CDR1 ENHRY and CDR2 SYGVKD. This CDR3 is CAISGDGNYGYTF. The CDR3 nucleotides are TGTGCCATCAGTGGTGACGGGAACTATGGCTACACCTTC.

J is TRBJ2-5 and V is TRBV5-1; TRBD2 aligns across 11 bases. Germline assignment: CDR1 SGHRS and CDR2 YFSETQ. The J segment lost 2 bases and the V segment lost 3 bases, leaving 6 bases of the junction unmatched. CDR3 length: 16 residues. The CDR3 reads CASSSRLAGRQETQYF. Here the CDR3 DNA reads TGCGCCAGCAGCTCCCGACTAGCGGGAAGGCAAGAGACCCAGTACTTC. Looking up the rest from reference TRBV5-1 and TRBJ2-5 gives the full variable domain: KAGVTQTPRYLIKTRGQQVTLSCSPISGHRSVSWYQQTPGQGLQFLFEYFSETQRNKGNFPGRFSGRQFSNSRSEMNVSTLELGDSALYLCASSSRLAGRQETQYFGPGTRLLVL.

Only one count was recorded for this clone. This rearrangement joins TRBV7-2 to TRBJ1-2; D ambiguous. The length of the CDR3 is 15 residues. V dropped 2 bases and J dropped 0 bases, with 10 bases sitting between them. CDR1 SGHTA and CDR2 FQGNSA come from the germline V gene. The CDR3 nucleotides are TGTGCCAGCAGCTTACAACCAGGCGCTAACTATGGCTACACCTTC. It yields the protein CASSLQPGANYGYTF.

CDR3 sequence reads: CARYRDRGLTGELFF. As DNA, the CDR3 is TGTGCCCGATACCGGGACAGGGGGCTCACCGGGGAGCTGTTTTTT. This chain joins TRBV19 and TRBJ2-2; 12 nucleotides align to TRBD1. Germline-derived CDR1 and CDR2 are LNHDA and SQIVND (reference sequence). V was clipped by 11 bases and J by 4 bases; unmatched bases: 8. The CDR3 spans 15 residues.

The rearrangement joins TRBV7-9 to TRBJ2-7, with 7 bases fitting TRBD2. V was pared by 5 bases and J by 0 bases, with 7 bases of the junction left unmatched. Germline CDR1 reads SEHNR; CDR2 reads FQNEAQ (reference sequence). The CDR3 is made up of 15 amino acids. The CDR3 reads CASSSTSVSSYEQYF. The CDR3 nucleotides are TGTGCCAGCAGCAGCACTAGCGTAAGCTCCTACGAGCAGTACTTC.

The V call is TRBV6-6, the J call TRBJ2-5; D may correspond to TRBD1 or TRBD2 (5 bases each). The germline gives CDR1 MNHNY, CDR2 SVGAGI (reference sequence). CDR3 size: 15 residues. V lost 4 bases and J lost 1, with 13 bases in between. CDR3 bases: TGTGCCAGCAGTTCCTATGTGGGGACCCAAGAGACCCAGTACTTC. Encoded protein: CASSSYVGTQETQYF.

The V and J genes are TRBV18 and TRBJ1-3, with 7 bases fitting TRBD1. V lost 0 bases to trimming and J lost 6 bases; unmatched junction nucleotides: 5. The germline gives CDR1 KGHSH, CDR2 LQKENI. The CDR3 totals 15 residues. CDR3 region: CASSPPGQAENTIYF. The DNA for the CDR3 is TGTGCCAGCTCACCACCCGGACAGGCTGAAAACACCATATATTTT.

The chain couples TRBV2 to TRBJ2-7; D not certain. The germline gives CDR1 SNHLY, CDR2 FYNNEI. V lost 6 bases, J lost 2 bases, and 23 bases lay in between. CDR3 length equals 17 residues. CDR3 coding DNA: TGTGCCAGCAGCCACGATCTGAGCCGTTTTGGTCCCTACGAGCAGTACTTC. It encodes CASSHDLSRFGPYEQYF.

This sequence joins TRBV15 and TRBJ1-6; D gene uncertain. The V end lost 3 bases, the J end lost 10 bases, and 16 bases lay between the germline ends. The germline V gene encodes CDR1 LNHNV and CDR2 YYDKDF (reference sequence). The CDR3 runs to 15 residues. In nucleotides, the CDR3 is TGTGCCACCAGCAGTGAATCGGCAGGTGGGTCACCCCTCCACTTT. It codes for CATSSESAGGSPLHF.

As DNA, the CDR3 is TGTGCCAGCAGTGGTGGACAGGGTACTAACTATGGCTACACCTTC. Protein product: CASSGGQGTNYGYTF. The chain recombines TRBV6-1 with TRBJ1-2; TRBD1 aligns across 8 bases. The trim removed 4 bases at V and 0 bases at J, leaving 4 bases unmatched. The CDR3 covers 15 residues. Germline V gene sequence: CDR1 MNHNS, CDR2 SASEGT.

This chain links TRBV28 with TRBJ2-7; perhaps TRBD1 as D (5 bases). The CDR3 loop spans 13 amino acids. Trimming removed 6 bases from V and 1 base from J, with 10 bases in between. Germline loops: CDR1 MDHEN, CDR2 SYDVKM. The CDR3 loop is CASSIQESYEQYF. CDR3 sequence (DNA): TGTGCCAGCAGCATACAGGAGTCCTACGAGCAGTACTTC.

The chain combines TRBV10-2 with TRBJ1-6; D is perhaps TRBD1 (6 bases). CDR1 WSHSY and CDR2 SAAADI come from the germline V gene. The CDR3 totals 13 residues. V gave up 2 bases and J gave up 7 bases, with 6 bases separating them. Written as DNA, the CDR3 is TGCGCCAGCAGTGAGACAGGGAATTCACCCCTCCACTTT. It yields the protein CASSETGNSPLHF.

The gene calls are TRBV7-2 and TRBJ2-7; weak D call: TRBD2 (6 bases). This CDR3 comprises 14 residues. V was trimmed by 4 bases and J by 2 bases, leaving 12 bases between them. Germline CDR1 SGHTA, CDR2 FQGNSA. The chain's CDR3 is CASSSGGKAYEQYF. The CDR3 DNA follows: TGTGCCAGCAGCTCCGGGGGAAAGGCCTACGAGCAGTACTTC.

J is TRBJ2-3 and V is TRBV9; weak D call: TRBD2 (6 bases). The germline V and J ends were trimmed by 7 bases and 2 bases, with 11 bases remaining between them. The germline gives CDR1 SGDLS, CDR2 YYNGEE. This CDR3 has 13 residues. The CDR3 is CASAGGTTDTQYF. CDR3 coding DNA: TGTGCCAGCGCCGGCGGGACCACAGATACGCAGTATTTT.